This TCR beta chain was sequenced during a study of cytomegalovirus exposure and HLA in healthy donors. Study-wide findings and caveats: Later work found that TCR association rates differed between HLA loci; DRB1 had the most and HLA-C the fewest. It was taken for granted in presence/absence analyses that sequencing depth across donors was roughly uniform.

The count of this clone is one. The antigen is undetermined. This PCR relied on a set of 60 Vbeta primers and 13 Jbeta primers. The protocol was immunoSEQ multiplex PCR, while the TCRdb copy is restricted to in-frame clones and leaves out a portion. The profile covers approximately 170,000 clones, with 75% to 80% appearing a single time and roughly 2.8% taken by the ten largest. Germline V lookup: CDR1 LNHNV, CDR2 YYDKDF (reference sequence). This CDR3 has 17 residues. V dropped 0 bases and J dropped 12 bases, with 24 bases sitting between them. This chain links TRBV15 with TRBJ2-1; D is perhaps TRBD1 (6 bases). Sequencing was performed on PBMCs. The clonotype comes from a woman in her thirties or forties in good health and CMV-seropositive. The CDR3 coding sequence is TGTGCCACCAGCAGAGATGGAAGGGCCAGGGGCCGAGGGGGGCAGTTCTTC. It codes for CATSRDGRARGRGGQFF.